Listed below are T cell receptor beta chains from one sample, sequenced in a study of T cell repertoires in cytomegalovirus infection. In TCRdb, the reads were re-called with MiXCR into one record per CDR3 protein. The repertoire has approximately 220,000 distinct CDR3 sequences, 30% to 45% of them found once; the top ten carry approximately 60%. What these receptors recognize is not known. Sequencing used CD8+ T cells from cultured PBMCs, obtained from culture after CMV antigen stimulation. The receptor set was obtained from a human donor in good health (CMV status not recorded). Some clones in this sample may be carry-over from other donors' samples. Both conserved end residues are part of each CDR3. The order of the fields is D gene, clone size, J gene, V gene, CDR3 DNA, CDR3 protein. The D gene is left open where the match is weak. Clone size, where shown, is once, few, many, or a class for clones that have expanded.

>TRBD1|NA|TRBJ2-7|TRBV7-6
TGTGCCAGCAGCTCCGGACAGGGAAACTACGAGCAGTACTTC
CASSSGQGNYEQYF
>NA|NA|TRBJ2-3|TRBV27
TGTGCCAGCAGTTTATTTAACACAGATACGCAGTATTTT
CASSLFNTDTQYF
>NA|NA|TRBJ2-7|TRBV10-2
TGCGCCAGCAGTGAGTCCAAGGCTAGCGTCCACGAGCAGTACTTC
CASSESKASVHEQYF
>TRBD1|many|TRBJ2-1|TRBV7-8
TGTGCCAGCAGCTTTATAGGGGGCATGGATGAGCAGTTCTTC
CASSFIGGMDEQFF
>TRBD1|NA|TRBJ2-2|TRBV10-1
TGCGCCAGCAGCCGGGACAGGGGGCCCGGGGAGCTGTTTTTT
CASSRDRGPGELFF
>NA|NA|TRBJ1-6|TRBV12-3/TRBV12-4
TGTGCCAGTCGAATCGGAGGCAGGGGCTATTCACCCCTCCACTTT
CASRIGGRGYSPLHF
>TRBD2|many|TRBJ2-3|TRBV7-8
TGTGCCACGTGGACTAGCGGGGGCACAGATACGCAGTATTTT
CATWTSGGTDTQYF
>NA|NA|TRBJ2-7|TRBV9
TGTGCCAGCAGCGCCCGAACAGAGAGCTACGAGCAGTACTTC
CASSARTESYEQYF
>TRBD1|NA|TRBJ2-7|TRBV7-9
TGTGCCAGCAGCTCCCGGGACAGGGGGGTTTACGAGCAGTACTTC
CASSSRDRGVYEQYF
>TRBD2|NA|TRBJ2-5|TRBV3-1
TGTGCAAGCAGACGAGCTAGCGGGACAAGCCAAGAGACCCAGTACTTC
CASRRASGTSQETQYF
>NA|few|TRBJ2-7|TRBV6-5
TGTGCCAGCGCCGGCCCCCGCTACGAGCAGTACTTC
CASAGPRYEQYF
>NA|few|TRBJ1-2|TRBV7-8
TGTGCCAGCAGCGGACTCGGGGACTACACCTTC
CASSGLGDYTF
>NA|many|TRBJ1-6|TRBV7-8
TGTGCCAGCAGCTTAGCGAGACAACATCAGAACTCCTATAATTCACCCCTCCACTTT
CASSLARQHQNSYNSPLHF
>TRBD2|few|TRBJ2-7|TRBV5-4
TGTGCCAGCAGCTTCCCGACTAGCGGGATTACCTACGAGCAGTACTTC
CASSFPTSGITYEQYF
>TRBD2|few|TRBJ2-1|TRBV7-6
TGTGCCACCCCGACGGGGCGGGAGGGCCTCTCCTACAATGAGCAGTTCTTC
CATPTGREGLSYNEQFF
>NA|NA|TRBJ2-7|TRBV5-5
TGTGCCAGCAGCGCGGACCTCAGGGGTTACGAGCAGTACTTC
CASSADLRGYEQYF
>NA|NA|TRBJ2-7|TRBV7-9
TGTGCCAGCAGCTCCCCGAGGAAAGGGATCGACGAGCAGTACTTC
CASSSPRKGIDEQYF
>NA|NA|TRBJ1-5|TRBV11-2
TGTGCCAGCAGCTTAGTTGTGGGGCGAGGGCCCCAGCATTTT
CASSLVVGRGPQHF
>NA|NA|TRBJ1-2|TRBV15
TGTGCCACCAGAACTGAACGCAGGGCCTTCCCCTATGGCTACACCTTC
CATRTERRAFPYGYTF
>NA|NA|TRBJ1-1|TRBV28
TGTGCCAGCACCTGGCGGGGGCGGACTGAAGCTTTCTTT
CASTWRGRTEAFF
>TRBD2|NA|TRBJ2-7|TRBV11-2
TGTGCCAGCAGCTTACTAGCGGGACAGTACGAGCAGTACTTC
CASSLLAGQYEQYF
>NA|few|TRBJ1-5|TRBV7-2
TGTGCCAGCAGCTCTCGATACACGGAACGCAATCAGCCCCAGCATTTT
CASSSRYTERNQPQHF
>TRBD2|NA|TRBJ2-1|TRBV11-3
TGTGCCAGCAGCTTAGAGCGGGAGGGTTACAATGAGCAGTTCTTC
CASSLEREGYNEQFF
>NA|few|TRBJ1-1|TRBV7-2
TGTGCCAGCAGCTTAGCTTATCTAGGGACGGAAGAAGCTTTCTTT
CASSLAYLGTEEAFF
>TRBD1|few|TRBJ2-1|TRBV7-8
TGTGCCAGCAGCATGGACAGGGACGATGAGCAGTTCTTC
CASSMDRDDEQFF
>NA|NA|TRBJ1-1|TRBV10-3
TGTGCCATCACCGAGGGACCTGAAGCTTTCTTT
CAITEGPEAFF
>NA|NA|TRBJ1-5|TRBV12-3/TRBV12-4
TGTGCCAGCAGCCAAACAGGGTTACCCATTCAACAGCCCCAGCATTTT
CASSQTGLPIQQPQHF
>NA|many|TRBJ1-6|TRBV7-8
TGTGCCAGCAGCTTAGGCAGGGCGATTGGTAATTCACCCCTCCACTTT
CASSLGRAIGNSPLHF
>NA|few|TRBJ2-7|TRBV11-1
TGTGCCAGCAGCACGGACGGCTCCTACGAGCAGTACTTC
CASSTDGSYEQYF
>NA|many|TRBJ2-2|TRBV12-3/TRBV12-4
TGTGCCAGCAGTTCTGCCGGACGAACTAGCCACAATATGAACACCGGGGAGCTGTTTTTT
CASSSAGRTSHNMNTGELFF